This T cell receptor beta chain stems from a study of blood T cell repertoires in COVID-19. Sequencing used immunoSEQ multiplex PCR; TCRdb keeps in-frame clones, though not all of them. The data hold approximately 490,000 clones, with about 88% observed a single time. The V gene's germline CDR1 is KGHDR and CDR2 SFDVKD. The CDR3 contains 14 residues. Trimming took off 5 bases at V and 2 bases at J, with 11 bases between the two ends. The rearrangement uses TRBV24-1 and TRBJ1-1; D gene unclear. The sequencing sample was made of PBMCs or T cells enriched from blood (not recorded which). The sequence came from a woman aged 60-75 years who had recovered from COVID-19. Here the CDR3 DNA reads TGTGCCACCAGTGCTGGGTTGGGCAACACTGAAGCTTTCTTT. This translates into CATSAGLGNTEAFF.